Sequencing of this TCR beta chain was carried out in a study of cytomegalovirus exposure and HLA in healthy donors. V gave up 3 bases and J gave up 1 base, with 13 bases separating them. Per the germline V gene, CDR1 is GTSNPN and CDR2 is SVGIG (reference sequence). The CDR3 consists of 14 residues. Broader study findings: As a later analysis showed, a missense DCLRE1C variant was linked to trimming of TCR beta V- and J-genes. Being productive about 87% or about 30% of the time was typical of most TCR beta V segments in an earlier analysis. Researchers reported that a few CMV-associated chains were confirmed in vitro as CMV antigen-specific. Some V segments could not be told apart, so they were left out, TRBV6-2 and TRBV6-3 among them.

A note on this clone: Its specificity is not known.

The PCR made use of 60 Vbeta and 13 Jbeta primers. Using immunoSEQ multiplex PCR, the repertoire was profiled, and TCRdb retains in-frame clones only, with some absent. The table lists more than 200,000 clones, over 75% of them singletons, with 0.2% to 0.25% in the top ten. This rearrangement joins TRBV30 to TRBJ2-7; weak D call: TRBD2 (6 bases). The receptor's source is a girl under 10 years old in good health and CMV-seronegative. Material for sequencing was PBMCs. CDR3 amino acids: CAWRRGIKSYEQYF. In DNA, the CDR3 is TGTGCCTGGAGGCGCGGGATCAAATCCTACGAGCAGTACTTC.